These 5 T cell receptor beta chains were sequenced from one sample in a study of control samples from healthy donors and cancer patients. Clones were read by immunoSEQ multiplex PCR, and TCRdb kept only the in-frame ones, dropping some. The data contain 63,000 or so clones, approximately 84% of them seen just once; the ten biggest clones take up roughly 28%. Sequencing used blood. These TCRs come from a man aged 45 to 65 in good health.

J is TRBJ1-1 and V is TRBV6-5; D unresolved. Germline V gene lookup returns CDR1 MNHEY and CDR2 SVGAGI. V lost 8 bases to trimming and J lost 4 bases, with 14 bases between them. The CDR3 has 13 residues. CDR3: CASRERPTTEAFF. The CDR3 region has the DNA TGTGCCAGCCGGGAGCGGCCCACCACTGAAGCTTTCTTT.

This clone was seen once. The genes are TRBV19 and TRBJ1-3; no firm D call. Germline V lookup: CDR1 LNHDA, CDR2 SQIVND (reference sequence). The V end lost 4 bases, the J end lost 10 bases, and 8 bases lay between the germline ends. The CDR3 covers 11 residues. The CDR3 sequence is CASSNGPTIYF. Written as DNA, the CDR3 is TGTGCCAGTAGTAATGGCCCGACCATATATTTT.

This clone was observed a handful of times. The gene calls are TRBV10-3 and TRBJ2-1; 8 nucleotides align to TRBD2. Trimming cost V 7 bases and J 7 bases; bases outside gene matches: 12. Germline assignment: CDR1 ENHRY and CDR2 SYGVKD. This CDR3 has 15 amino acids. The CDR3 DNA reads TGTGCCATCACGGGGAGCGGGGGCGCCCATAATGAGCAGTTCTTC. Its protein is CAITGSGGAHNEQFF.

J is TRBJ2-3 and V is TRBV5-1, with D possibly TRBD1 on 5 matching bases. V gave up 1 base and J gave up 4 bases, with 7 bases separating them. Germline V CDR1 and CDR2: SGHRS, YFSETQ. The CDR3 extends over 13 amino acids. The CDR3 DNA reads as TGCGCCAGCAGCTTGCAGGGCCCAGATACGCAGTATTTT. It translates to CASSLQGPDTQYF.

This clone was found a few times. The chain uses TRBV7-9 and TRBJ1-2, with unresolved D. CDR3 size: 11 residues. Germline CDR1 and CDR2: SEHNR and FQNEAQ (reference sequence). Trimming pared 5 bases from V and 8 bases from J, leaving 9 bases between. This CDR3 is CASSPAKGYTF. CDR3 coding DNA: TGTGCCAGCAGCCCTGCAAAGGGCTACACCTTC.